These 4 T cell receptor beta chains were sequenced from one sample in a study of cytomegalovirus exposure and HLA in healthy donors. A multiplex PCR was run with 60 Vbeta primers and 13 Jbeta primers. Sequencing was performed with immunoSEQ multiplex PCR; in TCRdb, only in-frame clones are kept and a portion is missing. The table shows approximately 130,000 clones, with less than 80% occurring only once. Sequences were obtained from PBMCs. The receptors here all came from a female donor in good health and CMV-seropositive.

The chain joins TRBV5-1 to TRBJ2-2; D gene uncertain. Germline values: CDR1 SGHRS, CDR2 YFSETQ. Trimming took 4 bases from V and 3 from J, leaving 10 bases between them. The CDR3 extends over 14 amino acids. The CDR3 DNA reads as TGCGCCAGCAGCACAGAAGACCACACCGGGGAGCTGTTTTTT. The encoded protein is CASSTEDHTGELFF.

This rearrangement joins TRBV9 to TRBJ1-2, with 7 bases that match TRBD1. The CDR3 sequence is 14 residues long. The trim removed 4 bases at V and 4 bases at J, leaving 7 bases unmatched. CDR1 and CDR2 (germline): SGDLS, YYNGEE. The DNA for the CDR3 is TGTGCCAGCAGCCCTGACAGGGATCCCTATGGCTACACCTTC. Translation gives CASSPDRDPYGYTF.

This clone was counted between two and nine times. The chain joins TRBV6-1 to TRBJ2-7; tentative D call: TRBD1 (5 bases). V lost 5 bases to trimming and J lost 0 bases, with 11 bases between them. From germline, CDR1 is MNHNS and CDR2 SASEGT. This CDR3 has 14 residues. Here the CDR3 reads CASSFQDNSYEQYF. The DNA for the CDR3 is TGTGCCAGCAGTTTTCAGGACAACTCCTACGAGCAGTACTTC.

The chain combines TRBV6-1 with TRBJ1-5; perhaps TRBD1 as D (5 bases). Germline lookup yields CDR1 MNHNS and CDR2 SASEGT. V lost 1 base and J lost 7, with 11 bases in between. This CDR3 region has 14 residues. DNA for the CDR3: TGTGCCAGCAGTGAAGAGGGGAAACACCAGCCCCAGCATTTT. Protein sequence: CASSEEGKHQPQHF.